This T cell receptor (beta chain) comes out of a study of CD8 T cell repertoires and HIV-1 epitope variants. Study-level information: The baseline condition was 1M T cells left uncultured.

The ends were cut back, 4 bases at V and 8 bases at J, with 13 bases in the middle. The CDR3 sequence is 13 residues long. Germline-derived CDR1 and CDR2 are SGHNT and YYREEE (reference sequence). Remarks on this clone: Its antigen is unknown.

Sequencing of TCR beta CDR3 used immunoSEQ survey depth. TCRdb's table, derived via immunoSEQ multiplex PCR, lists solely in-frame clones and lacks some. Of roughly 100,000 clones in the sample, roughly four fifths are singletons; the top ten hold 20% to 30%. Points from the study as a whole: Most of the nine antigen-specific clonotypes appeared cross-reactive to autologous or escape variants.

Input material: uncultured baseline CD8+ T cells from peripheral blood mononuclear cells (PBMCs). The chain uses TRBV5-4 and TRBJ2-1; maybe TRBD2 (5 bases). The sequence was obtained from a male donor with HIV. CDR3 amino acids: CASSLQGSDEQFF. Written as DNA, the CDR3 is TGTGCCAGCAGCCTCCAAGGGAGCGATGAGCAGTTCTTC.